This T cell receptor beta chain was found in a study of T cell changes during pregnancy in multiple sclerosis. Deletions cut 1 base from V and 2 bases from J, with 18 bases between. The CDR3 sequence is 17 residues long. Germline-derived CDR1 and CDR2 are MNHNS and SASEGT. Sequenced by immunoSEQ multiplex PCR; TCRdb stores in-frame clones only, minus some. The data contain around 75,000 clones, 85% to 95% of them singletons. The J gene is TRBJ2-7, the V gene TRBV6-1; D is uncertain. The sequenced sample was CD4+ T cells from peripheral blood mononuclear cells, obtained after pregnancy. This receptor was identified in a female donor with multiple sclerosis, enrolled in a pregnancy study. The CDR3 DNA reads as TGTGCCAGCAGTGAAGAGGTGGCAGGCAGATACCCCTACGAGCAGTACTTC. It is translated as CASSEEVAGRYPYEQYF.